This is a list of T cell receptor beta chains from one sample in a study of cytomegalovirus exposure and HLA in healthy donors. Clones were read by immunoSEQ multiplex PCR, and TCRdb kept only the in-frame ones, dropping some. The repertoire holds some 110,000 clones, roughly 76% seen once, with around 6.4% in the top ten. Sequencing input: PBMCs. All receptors come from a woman aged 45-65 years in good health and CMV-seropositive. CDR3s include the opening cysteine and the closing phenylalanine or tryptophan. A D gene is named only where the DNA matches it firmly. Where a row states a size, it is once, few, many or the class of an expanded clone; other rows omit it.

J gene: TRBJ2-2
D gene: .
clone size: .
V gene: TRBV6-6
CDR3 DNA: TGTGCCAGCAGTTACACGACAGGAGCGAACACCGGGGAGCTGTTTTTT
CDR3 protein: CASSYTTGANTGELFF

J gene: TRBJ2-5
D gene: TRBD1
clone size: .
V gene: TRBV6-5
CDR3 DNA: TGTGCCAGCAGTTACTCGTGGGGACAGCAAGAGACCCAGTACTTC
CDR3 protein: CASSYSWGQQETQYF

J gene: TRBJ1-2
D gene: .
clone size: .
V gene: TRBV6-5
CDR3 DNA: TGTGCCAGCACACACCAGGGTTCTGGCTACACCTTC
CDR3 protein: CASTHQGSGYTF

J gene: TRBJ1-2
D gene: .
clone size: .
V gene: TRBV28
CDR3 DNA: TGTGCCGTCTTAGATTATGGCTACACCTTC
CDR3 protein: CAVLDYGYTF

J gene: TRBJ2-7
D gene: TRBD2
clone size: .
V gene: TRBV7-9
CDR3 DNA: TGTGCCAGCAGGCTAGCGGGGGAATCCTACGAGCAGTACTTC
CDR3 protein: CASRLAGESYEQYF

J gene: TRBJ2-2
D gene: .
clone size: .
V gene: TRBV6-5
CDR3 DNA: TGTGCCAGCAGTACAACGGGGAACACCGGGGAGCTGTTTTTT
CDR3 protein: CASSTTGNTGELFF

J gene: TRBJ1-5
D gene: TRBD1
clone size: few
V gene: TRBV6-6
CDR3 DNA: TGTGCCAGCAGAACTGGACAGGGATATCAGCCCCAGCATTTT
CDR3 protein: CASRTGQGYQPQHF

J gene: TRBJ1-4
D gene: TRBD1
clone size: .
V gene: TRBV5-4
CDR3 DNA: TGTGCCAGCAGCCGAAAGACAGGGAATGAAAAACTGTTTTTT
CDR3 protein: CASSRKTGNEKLFF

J gene: TRBJ1-6
D gene: .
clone size: .
V gene: TRBV7-2
CDR3 DNA: TGTGCCAGCAGGAGGACAGTTAATTCACCCCTCCACTTT
CDR3 protein: CASRRTVNSPLHF

J gene: TRBJ2-1
D gene: .
clone size: .
V gene: TRBV25-1
CDR3 DNA: TGTGCCAGCAGTGATATGAGGGCCTACAATGAGCAGTTCTTC
CDR3 protein: CASSDMRAYNEQFF

J gene: TRBJ1-2
D gene: TRBD1
clone size: .
V gene: TRBV6-6
CDR3 DNA: TGTGCCAGCAGTTACTCTCAGACAGGGGGCCTGGAAGGCTACACCTTC
CDR3 protein: CASSYSQTGGLEGYTF